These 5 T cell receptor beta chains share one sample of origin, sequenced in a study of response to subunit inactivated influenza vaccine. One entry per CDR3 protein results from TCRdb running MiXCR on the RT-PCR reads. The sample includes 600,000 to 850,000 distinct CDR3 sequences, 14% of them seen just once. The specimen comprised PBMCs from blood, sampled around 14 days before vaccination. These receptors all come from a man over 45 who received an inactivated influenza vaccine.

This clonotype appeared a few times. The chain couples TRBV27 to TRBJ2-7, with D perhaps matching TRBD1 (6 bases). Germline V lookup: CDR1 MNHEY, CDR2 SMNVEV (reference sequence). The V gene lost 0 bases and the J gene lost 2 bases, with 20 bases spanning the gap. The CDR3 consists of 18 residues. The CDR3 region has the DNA TGTGCCAGCAGTTTATCTCAATCCGGGACACCGGCCGCCTACGAGCAGTACTTC. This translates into CASSLSQSGTPAAYEQYF.

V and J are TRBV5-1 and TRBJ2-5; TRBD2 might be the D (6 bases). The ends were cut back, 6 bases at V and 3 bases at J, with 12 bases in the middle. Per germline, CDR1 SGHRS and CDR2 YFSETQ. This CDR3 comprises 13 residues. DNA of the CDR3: TGCGCCAGCACCTATGCGGGGAAAGAGACCCAGTACTTC. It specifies CASTYAGKETQYF.

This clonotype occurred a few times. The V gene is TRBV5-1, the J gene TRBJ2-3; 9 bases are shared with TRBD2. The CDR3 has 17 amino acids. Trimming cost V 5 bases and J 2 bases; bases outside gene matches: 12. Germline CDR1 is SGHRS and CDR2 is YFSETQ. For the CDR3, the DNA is TGCGCCAGCAGGCTGACTAGCGGCTCGTTTTCCACAGATACGCAGTATTTT. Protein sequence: CASRLTSGSFSTDTQYF.

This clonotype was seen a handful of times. CDR3 sequence: CASDRGANNEQFF. The CDR3, as DNA: TGTGCCAGCGACAGGGGGGCTAACAATGAGCAGTTCTTC. The rearrangement joins TRBV12-3 or TRBV12-4 to TRBJ2-1; 9 bases align to TRBD1. V trimming: 8 bases; J trimming: 5 bases; junction bases outside the gene matches: 4. This CDR3 has 13 residues.

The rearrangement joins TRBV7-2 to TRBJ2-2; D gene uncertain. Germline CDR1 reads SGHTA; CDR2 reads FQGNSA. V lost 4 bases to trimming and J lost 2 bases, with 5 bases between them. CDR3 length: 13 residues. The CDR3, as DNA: TGTGCCAGCAGCTCCAGAAACACCGGGGAGCTGTTTTTT. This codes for CASSSRNTGELFF.